This T cell receptor (beta chain) was recovered during a study of T-cell memory formation after mild COVID-19 (dated by TCRdb to the early 2020s). For the study in its entirety: Most TCR sequence clusters were specific to one of the two donors. In a couple of donors, T-cell clones that expanded and contracted after mild COVID-19 were tracked by sequencing TCRalpha and TCRbeta repertoires over time. The cohort comprised two young, previously healthy adult volunteers, one female and one male. Beyond this particular receptor, the publication reports: Whether the second-wave clones peaking on day 37 were SARS-CoV-2 specific was not confirmed. Only a couple of mild cases were covered in the study, and larger cohorts including severe cases with pre-infection samples were considered necessary. Some responding clones were detected in pre-infection memory, suggesting pre-existing cross-reactive memory T cells joined the SARS-CoV-2 response. Contracting CD4+ clones turned up mainly in the CM and EM memory subsets, whereas EMRA was where CD8+ clones were enriched. Clones contracting from day 15 to 85 had balanced CD4/CD8 phenotypes, while a second wave expanding from day 15 to 37 was biased towards CD4+.

For CDR1 and CDR2, the germline V gene (reference sequence) lists SGHNT and YYREEE. The CDR3, from cysteine to phenylalanine, totals 14 residues. The DNA shown is the 42-base CDR3, in frame from base 1. V sheds 5 bases and J sheds 0 bases, leaving 6 bases between their ends. The run used an Illumina NovaSeq 6000. TCRalpha and TCRbeta cDNA libraries were constructed by 5'RACE with constant-segment primers, with sample barcodes and unique molecular identifiers being introduced. RNA was extracted from every sample with Trizol reagent. Amplification of the libraries took two PCR steps, and the second step added a second sample barcode plus Illumina TruSeq adapters. The libraries were sequenced on an Illumina NovaSeq using 2 x 150 bp paired-end reads. The authors' pipeline ran thus. The reads were demultiplexed and collapsed into UMI-guided consensus sequences using migec v1.2.7. Using mixcr v2.1.11, UMI consensuses were aligned to TRA and TRB V and J templates and then assembled into clonotypes. A clonotype was counted as expanded or contracted only if both edgeR and NoisET called the change significant, with noise models trained on biological replicates. For edgeR calls, the thresholds were a false discovery rate-adjusted p below 0.01 and a log2 fold-change of 1. As an exploratory analysis of dynamics, max-normalized trajectories of the 1000 most abundant clonotypes were examined by PCA with hierarchical clustering. The CD4 or CD8 phenotype of responding clones was assigned using the separately sequenced CD4+ and CD8+ repertoires. The public sequencing data were trimmed at Q25 with fastp and processed into clonotypes with MiXCR by TCRdb, which kept only in-frame beta chains. For every CDR3 protein sequence, its rows merge into one entry that carries the most common genes and DNA. The V and J calls reflect TCRdb's pipeline rather than the authors' work. Recorded for this sample are fewer than 50,000 distinct CDR3 sequences; roughly 9% of them occurred a single time. The ten most abundant clones make up about 11% of the sample.

Ficoll-Paque density gradient centrifugation was used to isolate PBMCs. A few counts support this clonotype. This receptor's antigen is unknown. The input lacks base qualities; no much larger clone sits a single base away. Input material: PBMCs or a T cell subset sorted from them (not recorded which). The chain is made from TRBV5-4 and TRBJ1-6, and the D gene may be TRBD1, 6 bases matching. This receptor was taken from an adult woman who had mild COVID-19 (a few samples of this study predate the infection). The sample titles of this study are shuffled in the database, so cell type and time point are left out; the donor was told from shared clones. CDR3 reads: CASRDSSYNSPLHF. The DNA sequence reads TGTGCCAGCAGGGACAGCTCCTATAATTCACCCCTCCACTTT.